A selection of T cell receptor beta chains follows, all from one sample in a study of cytomegalovirus exposure and HLA in healthy donors. The method was immunoSEQ multiplex PCR; TCRdb's version includes in-frame clones alone and lacks a portion of them. The data hold roughly 120,000 clones, with less than 85% observed a single time. The sample comprised PBMCs. These receptors came from a man younger than 40 in good health and CMV-seronegative. Both conserved end residues are part of each CDR3. The D gene is left open where the match is weak. Clone size is not always given. Where it is, it says once, few, many or a class for expanded clones.

>.|TRBD2|TRBV5-6|TRBJ2-5
TGTGCCAGCAGCTTGTCTAGCGGGGGAGAGACCCAGTACTTC
CASSLSSGGETQYF
>.|.|TRBV15|TRBJ2-7
TGTGCCACCAGCAGGGACAAGGGCTACGAGCAGTACTTC
CATSRDKGYEQYF
>.|TRBD1|TRBV10-3|TRBJ1-2
TGTGCCATCTCGAGGCAGGGGGGAGTCGATGGCTACACCTTC
CAISRQGGVDGYTF
>once|TRBD2|TRBV28|TRBJ2-7
TGTGCCAGCACCAAGGGACTAGCGGGTACGGTCTACGAGCAGTACTTC
CASTKGLAGTVYEQYF
>once|TRBD2|TRBV27|TRBJ2-3
TGTGCCAGCGGGTCTAGCGGGAGAGGGGGGAGCACAGATACGCAGTATTTT
CASGSSGRGGSTDTQYF
>.|.|TRBV7-8|TRBJ2-5
TGTGCCAGCAGCTTCCGGCAGGGGTTGGCAGCAGCCAGGGAGACCCAGTACTTC
CASSFRQGLAAARETQYF
>few|.|TRBV19|TRBJ2-3
TGTGCCAGTAAGGCTCTAGTAGAGTGGGGGCCGCAGTATTTT
CASKALVEWGPQYF
>.|TRBD1|TRBV11-3|TRBJ2-7
TGTGCCAGCAGCACACTAGGACAGGGAGCCTACGAGCAGTACTTC
CASSTLGQGAYEQYF
>.|.|TRBV9|TRBJ2-5
TGTGCCAGCAGCGTAGGGCAGGGGGAGACCCAGTACTTC
CASSVGQGETQYF
>once|TRBD1|TRBV10-3|TRBJ1-2
TGTGCCATCTGGGGGACAGTTTATGGCTACACCTTC
CAIWGTVYGYTF
>once|.|TRBV5-6|TRBJ2-7
TGTGCCAGCAGTAGTCGGGGTCGGTACTACGAGCAGTACTTC
CASSSRGRYYEQYF
>.|TRBD1|TRBV4-1|TRBJ1-5
TGCGCCAGCAGCCAAGAACTATTCCGACAGGGTGCTCAGCCCCAGCATTTT
CASSQELFRQGAQPQHF
>once|TRBD2|TRBV5-4|TRBJ2-7
TGTGCCAGCAGCCCGAATATACTAGCGGGGCCCTTGAGTTCCTACGAGCAGTACTTC
CASSPNILAGPLSSYEQYF
>.|.|TRBV6-5|TRBJ2-5
TGTGCCAGCACCGACGGGACAATAGGGAGAAAGACCCAGTACTTC
CASTDGTIGRKTQYF
>.|.|TRBV7-9|TRBJ2-1
TGTGCCAGCAGCTTAAGTACGAAAGCGAATGAGCAGTTCTTC
CASSLSTKANEQFF
>once|.|TRBV27|TRBJ2-7
TGTGCCAGCAGTCCCTCACTTATGTACGAGCAGTACTTC
CASSPSLMYEQYF
>.|.|TRBV28|TRBJ1-1
TGTGCCAGCAGACTTAGAGGCACTGAAGCTTTCTTT
CASRLRGTEAFF
>.|.|TRBV25-1|TRBJ2-3
TGTGCCAGCAGTGAATCGGGACTCCTCACAGATACGCAGTATTTT
CASSESGLLTDTQYF
>.|.|TRBV7-8|TRBJ2-4
TGTGCCAGCAGCTCACACTTAGGTCAACAGGGGCGGGGAGAGTACTTC
CASSSHLGQQGRGEYF
>.|.|TRBV5-6|TRBJ2-4
TGTGCCAGCAGCCTAGGGGTGAACATTCAGTACTTC
CASSLGVNIQYF
>few|TRBD2|TRBV4-3|TRBJ2-2
TGCGCCAGCAGCCAAGGCGGGGGGGTGTTCACCGGGGAGCTGTTTTTT
CASSQGGGVFTGELFF
>.|TRBD2|TRBV10-1|TRBJ2-3
TGCGCCAGCAGTGAGTCGGCGGGAGTGCCGGCAGATACGCAGTATTTT
CASSESAGVPADTQYF
>.|TRBD1|TRBV30|TRBJ1-1
TGTGCCCGAACCGGGACAGGGAACACTGAAGCTTTCTTT
CARTGTGNTEAFF
>.|.|TRBV21-1|TRBJ1-1
TGTGCCAGCAGCAAAGGAGGACAGGGAACCATTCTGAACACTGAAGCTTTCTTT
CASSKGGQGTILNTEAFF
>once|TRBD2|TRBV7-9|TRBJ2-1
TGTTCCAGCAGCTCAGCGGGAGGGGGGCAGTTCTTC
CSSSSAGGGQFF
>.|.|TRBV6-1|TRBJ2-5
TGTGCCAGCAGTGAAGGGCCCCCCCCAGAGACCCAGTACTTC
CASSEGPPPETQYF
>.|.|TRBV28|TRBJ2-5
TGTGCAACAAAACTCGACATAGAAGAGACCCAGTACTTC
CATKLDIEETQYF
>once|.|TRBV9|TRBJ2-1
TGTGCCAGCAGCCCCGCAGGACTTGGGAACAATGAGCAGTTCTTC
CASSPAGLGNNEQFF
>.|.|TRBV7-9|TRBJ2-1
TGTGCCAGCAGCTTACCCCCCTACGGGCTAGCGCGGAACAATGAGCAGTTCTTC
CASSLPPYGLARNNEQFF
>once|.|TRBV29-1|TRBJ2-3
TGCAGCGTTGACCGGGGAAATACGCAGTATTTT
CSVDRGNTQYF
>once|TRBD1|TRBV7-2|TRBJ1-4
TGTGCCAGCAGCAAAGAGACAGGGTTAAATTCGTTGGGCGGTAAACTGTTTTTT
CASSKETGLNSLGGKLFF
>.|TRBD1|TRBV5-1|TRBJ1-1
TGCGCCAGCAGCTTGGGCTCCGGGACAGAGAACACTGAAGCTTTCTTT
CASSLGSGTENTEAFF
>once|.|TRBV29-1|TRBJ2-3
TGCAGCGTTGAAACCGGGAGCACAGATACGCAGTATTTT
CSVETGSTDTQYF